Below, 18 T cell receptor beta chains from the same sample are listed, as sequenced in a study of cytotoxic CD8 clonotypes in ibrutinib-treated CLL. TCRdb's table, derived via immunoSEQ multiplex PCR, lists solely in-frame clones and lacks some. The sample records some 200,000 clones, roughly three quarters being singletons. The sample in question was PBMCs, obtained after 12 months of ibrutinib treatment. The receptors stem from a human donor with chronic lymphocytic leukemia.

This chain joins TRBV6-6 and TRBJ1-1; 7 bases map to TRBD1. V shed 7 bases and J 1 base; nucleotides not matched to a gene: 6. The CDR3 sequence is 14 residues long. CDR1 and CDR2 from the germline V gene are MNHNY and SVGAGI (reference sequence). For the CDR3, the DNA is TGTGCCAGCACCTTGGGACAGAGGAACACTGAAGCTTTCTTT. Protein sequence: CASTLGQRNTEAFF.

This clone appeared a few times. The chain has TRBV29-1 and TRBJ1-1, with unresolved D. Germline values: CDR1 SQVTM, CDR2 ANQGSEA. V gave up 8 bases and J gave up 1 base, with 5 bases separating them. CDR3 size: 10 residues. In nucleotides, the CDR3 is TGCAGCACAAAGAACACTGAAGCTTTCTTT. Protein: CSTKNTEAFF.

J is TRBJ1-3 and V is TRBV18, with D hard to call. This CDR3 region has 18 residues. With 0 bases removed from V and 0 bases from J, the gap between germline ends came to 15 bases. Germline-derived CDR1 and CDR2 are KGHSH and LQKENI. CDR3 nucleotide sequence: TGTGCCAGCTCACCACCCTCCCGTGGGCTGAGCTCTGGAAACACCATATATTTT. It yields the protein CASSPPSRGLSSGNTIYF.

The genes are TRBV5-1 and TRBJ1-4; 7 bases are a match to TRBD1. CDR1 SGHRS and CDR2 YFSETQ come from the germline V gene. Germline trimming cut 4 bases from V and 1 base from J; bases unmatched to any gene: 7. This CDR3 spans 16 amino acids. CDR3 sequence reads: CASSPTGLETNEKLFF. As DNA, the CDR3 is TGCGCCAGCAGCCCGACAGGGTTGGAAACTAATGAAAAACTGTTTTTT.

The rearrangement links TRBV18 to TRBJ1-4, with TRBD1 as a possible D gene (6 bases). CDR3 length equals 14 residues. The germline V gene has CDR1 KGHSH and CDR2 LQKENI. V lost 3 bases and J 4 bases, leaving 9 bases between the germline ends. The CDR3 bases are TGTGCCAGCTCACCGACAGGATTTAATGAAAAACTGTTTTTT. This sequence encodes CASSPTGFNEKLFF.

The chain uses TRBV4-3 and TRBJ2-1; 12 bases line up with TRBD2. V gave up 2 bases and J gave up 10 bases; unmatched junction bases: 6. Germline V gene lookup returns CDR1 LGHNA and CDR2 YSLEER. The CDR3 extends over 15 amino acids. Here the CDR3 reads CASSQSGTSGREQFF. The CDR3 coding sequence is TGCGCCAGCAGCCAATCCGGGACTAGCGGGCGGGAGCAGTTCTTC.

This clone was counted a few times. The J gene is TRBJ1-6, the V gene TRBV30; D ambiguous. Trimming cost V 0 bases and J 7 bases, with 10 bases left between them. The germline gives CDR1 GTSNPN, CDR2 SVGIG (reference sequence). The CDR3 runs to 14 residues. DNA for the CDR3: TGTGCCTGGAGTGTAACCAGGTTCAATTCACCCCTCCACTTT. Residues: CAWSVTRFNSPLHF.

The chain employs TRBV10-2 and TRBJ1-1, with D hard to call. Looked up from germline, CDR1 is WSHSY and CDR2 is SAAADI. Trimming stripped 2 bases from V and 1 base from J, with 14 bases between. The CDR3 contains 16 residues. The CDR3 DNA follows: TGCGCCAGCAGTGAGGGAAGGGCAAGGTCGAACACTGAAGCTTTCTTT. Protein: CASSEGRARSNTEAFF.

This chain connects TRBV5-5 to TRBJ2-2; D is uncertain. This CDR3 has 14 amino acids. Germline CDR1 and CDR2: SGHKS and YYEKEE (reference sequence). Trimming pared 2 bases from V and 3 bases from J, leaving 8 bases between. The CDR3 loop is CASSLGRYTGELFF. The DNA for the CDR3 is TGTGCCAGCAGCTTAGGGCGGTACACCGGGGAGCTGTTTTTT.

The chain is built from TRBV21-1 and TRBJ2-7; the table's D call, TRBD1, was not checked against the DNA. TRBV21-1 is assigned pseudogene status. This CDR3 is 13 amino acids long. The CDR3: CASSSGHSIEQYF. CDR3 sequence (DNA): TGTGCCAGCAGTTCGGGACACAGTATCGAGCAGTACTTC.

This clone was found a few times. The chain couples TRBV11-2 to TRBJ1-2; D not certain. The V end lost 0 bases, the J end lost 0 bases, and 8 bases lay between the germline ends. The CDR3 runs 15 residues. CDR1 is SGHAT, CDR2 FQNNGV, per germline. CDR3 DNA: TGTGCCAGCAGCTTAGATGCACAGTCTAACTATGGCTACACCTTC. It translates to CASSLDAQSNYGYTF.

This chain uses TRBV5-1 with TRBJ1-1; 11 nucleotides line up with TRBD1. V lost 8 bases to trimming and J lost 4 bases; unmatched junction nucleotides: 4. The CDR3 contains 13 residues. CDR1 and CDR2 from the germline V gene are SGHRS and YFSETQ. CDR3 coding DNA: TGCGCCAGTACCGGGACAGGGGGCACTGAAGCTTTCTTT. Protein product: CASTGTGGTEAFF.

The gene calls are TRBV7-3 and TRBJ1-1; D remains unclear. Trimming pared 4 bases from V and 0 bases from J, leaving 9 bases between. The CDR3 sequence is 14 residues long. Germline-derived CDR1 and CDR2 are SGHTA and FQGTGA. In nucleotides, the CDR3 is TGTGCCAGCAGCTCCACCCCTATGAACACTGAAGCTTTCTTT. It codes for CASSSTPMNTEAFF.

This clone was observed a few times. The chain carries TRBV28 and TRBJ1-5; 12 bases fit TRBD1. Germline CDR1 MDHEN, CDR2 SYDVKM. CDR3 length: 16 amino acids. Trimming removed 6 bases from V and 2 bases from J; junction bases left unmatched: 5. As DNA, the CDR3 is TGTGCCAGCAGGGGACAGGGGGCGAAAGGCAATCAGCCCCAGCATTTT. This gives the protein CASRGQGAKGNQPQHF.

This sequence joins TRBV5-1 and TRBJ2-1; D perhaps matches TRBD2 (6 bases). The V end was cut by 2 bases, the J end by 9 bases, with 12 bases between. Germline values: CDR1 SGHRS, CDR2 YFSETQ. This CDR3 is built from 13 residues. CDR3 sequence (DNA): TGCGCCAGCAGCTTAGGCGTCGGGAGTGAGCAGTTCTTC. Its protein product is CASSLGVGSEQFF.

Only one count was recorded for this clone. The genes are TRBV29-1 and TRBJ2-1, with 8 nucleotides matching TRBD2. CDR3 size: 11 residues. V trimming: 5 bases; J trimming: 12 bases; junction bases outside the gene matches: 6. Germline values: CDR1 SQVTM, CDR2 ANQGSEA. CDR3 sequence (DNA): TGCAGCGTTCCTACTAGCGGTGGGCAGTTCTTC. Its protein is CSVPTSGGQFF.

The chain carries TRBV29-1 and TRBJ1-2, with unresolved D. Germline V CDR1 and CDR2: SQVTM, ANQGSEA. The CDR3 contains 12 residues. V dropped 1 base and J dropped 4 bases, with 7 bases sitting between them. The CDR3 sequence: CSVEGPLYGYTF. The DNA of the CDR3 is TGCAGCGTTGAAGGCCCCCTCTATGGCTACACCTTC. The full variable domain, rest sourced from reference TRBV29-1 and TRBJ1-2, is SAVISQKPSRDICQRGTSLTIQCQVDSQVTMMFWYRQQPGQSLTLIATANQGSEATYESGFVIDKFPISRPNLTFSTLTVSNMSPEDSSIYLCSVEGPLYGYTFGSGTRLTVV.

V gene TRBV25-1 combines with J gene TRBJ2-3; 7 bases line up with TRBD2. Germline CDR1 and CDR2: MGHDK and SYGVNS. The CDR3 has 14 amino acids. J was trimmed by 2 bases and V by 7 bases; bases with no gene match: 6. In nucleotides, the CDR3 is TGTGCCAGCACTCTAGCGGCAAACACAGATACGCAGTATTTT. Encoded protein: CASTLAANTDTQYF. The entire variable domain, with the rest obtained from reference TRBV25-1 and TRBJ2-3, is as follows: EADIYQTPRYLVIGTGKKITLECSQTMGHDKMYWYQQDPGMELHLIHYSYGVNSTEKGDLSSESTVSRIRTEHFPLTLESARPSHTSQYLCASTLAANTDTQYFGPGTRLTVL.